This paragraph reports one T cell receptor beta chain. The antigen remains undetermined. This record comes from a study of cytomegalovirus exposure and HLA in healthy donors. This PCR relied on a set of 60 Vbeta primers and 13 Jbeta primers. Profiling relied on immunoSEQ multiplex PCR, and the TCRdb table lists in-frame clones only, not all of them. In total, the table holds around 200,000 clones. General study results and limits: It was reported that TCR beta sequences correctly inferred the HLA-A and HLA-B alleles for most subjects. A later analysis found most CMV-associated TCR beta chains apparently HLA-restricted.

The sample taken for sequencing was PBMCs. The receptor's source is a woman aged 25 to 45 in good health and CMV-seropositive.

This CDR3 is CASSPGRAVSSSYGYTF. The DNA for the CDR3 is TGCGCCAGCAGCCCGGGGAGGGCAGTCTCATCCTCTTATGGCTACACCTTC. This rearrangement joins TRBV4-1 to TRBJ1-2, with unresolved D. V was clipped by 4 bases and J by 5 bases, with 23 bases between them. The CDR3 totals 17 residues. Looked up from germline, CDR1 is MGHRA and CDR2 is YSYEKL.